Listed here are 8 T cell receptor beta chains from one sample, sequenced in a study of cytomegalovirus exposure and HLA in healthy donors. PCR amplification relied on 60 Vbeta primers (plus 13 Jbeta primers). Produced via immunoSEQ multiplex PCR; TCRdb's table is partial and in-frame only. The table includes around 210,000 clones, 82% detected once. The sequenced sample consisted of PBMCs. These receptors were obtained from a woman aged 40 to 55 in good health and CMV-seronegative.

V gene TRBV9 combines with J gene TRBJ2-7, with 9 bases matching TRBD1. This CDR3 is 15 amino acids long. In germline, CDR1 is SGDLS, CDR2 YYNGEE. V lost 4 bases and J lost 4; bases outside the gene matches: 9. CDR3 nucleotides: TGTGCCAGCAGCCCGAACAGGGGGCCCAGTTACGAGCAGTACTTC. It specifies CASSPNRGPSYEQYF.

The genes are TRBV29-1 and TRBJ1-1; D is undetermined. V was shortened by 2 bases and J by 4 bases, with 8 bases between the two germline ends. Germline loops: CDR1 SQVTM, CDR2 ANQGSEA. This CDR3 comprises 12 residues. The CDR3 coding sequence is TGCAGCGTTGAAACTGGAGGCACTGAAGCTTTCTTT. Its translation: CSVETGGTEAFF.

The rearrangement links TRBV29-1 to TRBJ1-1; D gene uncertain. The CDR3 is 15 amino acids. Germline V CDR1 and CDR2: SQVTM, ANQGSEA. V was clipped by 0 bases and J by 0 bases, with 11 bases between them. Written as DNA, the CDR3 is TGCAGCGTTGAAGAAAGACATGTAATGAACACTGAAGCTTTCTTT. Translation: CSVEERHVMNTEAFF.

This CDR3 is CASKRGSNANTEAFF. CDR3 nucleotides: TGTGCCAGCAAAAGGGGGAGCAACGCGAACACTGAAGCTTTCTTT. The rearrangement links TRBV6-6 to TRBJ1-1; TRBD1 is a possible D gene (6 bases). V was clipped by 7 bases and J by 1 base, with 16 bases between them. The CDR3 is 15 residues long. Germline V gives CDR1 MNHNY, CDR2 SVGAGI (reference sequence).

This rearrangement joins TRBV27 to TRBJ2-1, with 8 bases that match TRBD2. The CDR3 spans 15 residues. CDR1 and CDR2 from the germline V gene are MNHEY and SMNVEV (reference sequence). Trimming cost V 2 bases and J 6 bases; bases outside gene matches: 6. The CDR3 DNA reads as TGTGCCAGCAGTTTAGGGTTAGCGGGACTCAATGAGCAGTTCTTC. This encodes CASSLGLAGLNEQFF.

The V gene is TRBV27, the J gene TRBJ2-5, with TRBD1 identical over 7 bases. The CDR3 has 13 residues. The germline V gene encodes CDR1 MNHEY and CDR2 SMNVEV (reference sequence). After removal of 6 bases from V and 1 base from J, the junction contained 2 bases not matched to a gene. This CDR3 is CASRDRAQETQYF. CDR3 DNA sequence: TGTGCCAGCAGAGACAGGGCCCAAGAGACCCAGTACTTC.

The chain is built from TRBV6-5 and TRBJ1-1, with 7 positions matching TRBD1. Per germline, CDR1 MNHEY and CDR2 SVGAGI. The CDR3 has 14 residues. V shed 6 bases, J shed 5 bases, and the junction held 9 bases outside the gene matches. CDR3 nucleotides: TGTGCCAGCAGCAGAACAACAGGGGCTACTGAAGCTTTCTTT. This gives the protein CASSRTTGATEAFF.

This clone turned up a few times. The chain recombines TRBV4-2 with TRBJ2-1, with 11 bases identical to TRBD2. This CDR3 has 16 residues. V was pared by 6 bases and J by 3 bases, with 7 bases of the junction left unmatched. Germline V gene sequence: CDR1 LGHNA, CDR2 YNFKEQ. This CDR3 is CASSPHSGRDYNEQFF. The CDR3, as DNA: TGTGCCAGCAGTCCGCATAGCGGGAGGGACTACAATGAGCAGTTCTTC.